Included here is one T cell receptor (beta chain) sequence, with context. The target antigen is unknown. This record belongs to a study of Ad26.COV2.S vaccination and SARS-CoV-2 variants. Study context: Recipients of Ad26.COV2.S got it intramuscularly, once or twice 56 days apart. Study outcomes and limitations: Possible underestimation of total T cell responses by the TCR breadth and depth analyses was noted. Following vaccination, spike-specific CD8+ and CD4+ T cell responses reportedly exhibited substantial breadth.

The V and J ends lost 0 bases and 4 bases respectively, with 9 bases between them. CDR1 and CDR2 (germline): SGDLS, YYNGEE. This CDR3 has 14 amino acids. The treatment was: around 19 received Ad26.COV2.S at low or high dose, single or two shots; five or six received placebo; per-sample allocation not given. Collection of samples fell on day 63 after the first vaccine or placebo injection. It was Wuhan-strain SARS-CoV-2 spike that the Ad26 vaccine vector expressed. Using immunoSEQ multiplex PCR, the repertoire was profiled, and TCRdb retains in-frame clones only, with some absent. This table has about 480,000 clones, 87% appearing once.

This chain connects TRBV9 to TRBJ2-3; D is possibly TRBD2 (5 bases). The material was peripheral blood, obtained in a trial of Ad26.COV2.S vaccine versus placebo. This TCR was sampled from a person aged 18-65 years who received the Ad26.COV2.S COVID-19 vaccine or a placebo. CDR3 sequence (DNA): TGTGCCAGCAGCGTAGAACTAGTTTCAGATACGCAGTATTTT. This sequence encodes CASSVELVSDTQYF.